Listed below are T cell receptor beta chains from one sample, sequenced in a study of blood T cell repertoires in COVID-19. The data were produced by immunoSEQ multiplex PCR, yet TCRdb's version contains in-frame clones alone and is incomplete. The table records around 180,000 clones, 60% to 85% of them present only once. What was sequenced was peripheral blood. The receptor source for this set is a man aged 55 to 70 with active or convalescent COVID-19. Both conserved end residues are part of each CDR3. D genes are given only for firm matches. Where a row states a size, it is once, few, many or the class of an expanded clone; other rows omit it.

>TRBJ2-6|few|TRBV28|-|13
CASYSSGANVLTF
>TRBJ2-7|-|TRBV3-1/TRBV3-2|TRBD2|15
CASSQIAGARVAEYF
>TRBJ2-7|-|TRBV3-1/TRBV3-2|-|13
CASSSLGGYEQYF
>TRBJ1-4|once|TRBV2|TRBD1|17
CASSARDRGPTNEKLFF
>TRBJ2-5|-|TRBV4-1|-|15
CASSQGRVGQETQYF
>TRBJ1-6|-|TRBV28|TRBD1|16
CASSLDRGRRNSPLHF
>TRBJ2-7|few|TRBV7-8|TRBD1|15
CASSLRDRTSYEQYF
>TRBJ2-7|few|TRBV12-3/TRBV12-4|-|11
CASSRYEALSF
>TRBJ1-2|once|TRBV6-2/TRBV6-3|-|13
CASSYGGGYGYTF
>TRBJ2-2|-|TRBV5-6|TRBD2|15
CASRRTSGGGGELFF
>TRBJ2-1|-|TRBV21-1|-|19
CASSDCTPPGLADYNEQFF
>TRBJ2-5|-|TRBV5-4|TRBD2|16
CASSFPIGGVPETQYF
>TRBJ2-7|-|TRBV5-1|-|16
CASSLALRTPTYEQYF
>TRBJ2-1|-|TRBV9|-|18
CASSVARGGRRDYNEQFF
>TRBJ2-1|-|TRBV7-2|-|14
CASSFAPRGNEQFF
>TRBJ2-5|-|TRBV5-1|TRBD1|15
CASSWGQGEGETQYF
>TRBJ2-3|-|TRBV5-1|TRBD2|19
CASSLEGRTSGSWTDTQYF
>TRBJ2-7|-|TRBV18|-|13
CASSPKTAYEQYF
>TRBJ2-5|-|TRBV4-3|-|16
CASSPRSGRSQETQYF
>TRBJ2-5|few|TRBV5-1|TRBD2|14
CASYFGRARETQYF